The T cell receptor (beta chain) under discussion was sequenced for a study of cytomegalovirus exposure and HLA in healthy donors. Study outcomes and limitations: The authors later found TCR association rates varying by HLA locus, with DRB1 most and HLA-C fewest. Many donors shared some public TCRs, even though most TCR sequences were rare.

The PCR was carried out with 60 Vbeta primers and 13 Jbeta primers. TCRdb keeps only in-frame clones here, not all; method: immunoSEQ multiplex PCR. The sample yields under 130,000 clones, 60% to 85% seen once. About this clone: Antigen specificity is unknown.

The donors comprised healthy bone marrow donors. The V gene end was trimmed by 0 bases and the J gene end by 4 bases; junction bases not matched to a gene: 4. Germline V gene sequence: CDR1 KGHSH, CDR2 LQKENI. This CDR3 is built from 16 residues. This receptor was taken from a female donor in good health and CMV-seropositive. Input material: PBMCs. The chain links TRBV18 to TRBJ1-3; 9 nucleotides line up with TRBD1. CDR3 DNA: TGTGCCAGCTCACCACCGGGACAGGGTATAGGAAACACCATATATTTT. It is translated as CASSPPGQGIGNTIYF.